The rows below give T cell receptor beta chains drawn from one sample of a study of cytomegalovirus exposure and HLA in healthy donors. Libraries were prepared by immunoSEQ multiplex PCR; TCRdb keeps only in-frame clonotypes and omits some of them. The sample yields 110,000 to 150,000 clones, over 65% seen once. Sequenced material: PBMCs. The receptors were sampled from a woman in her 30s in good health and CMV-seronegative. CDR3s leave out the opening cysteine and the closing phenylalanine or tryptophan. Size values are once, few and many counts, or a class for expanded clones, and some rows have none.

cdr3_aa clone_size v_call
ASSPREGGENTQY - TRBV9
ASRGLAGGQETQY - TRBV27
ASSDVSNSPLH - TRBV9
ASSPGEGSYEQY - TRBV18
ATGTGGAEQY - TRBV28
ASSKGLSSTDTQY - TRBV6-4
ASSLGGSENSPLH - TRBV28
ASSFFYGREVRGNTIY - TRBV7-8
ALGQGALNEKLF few TRBV30
ASSYRAGTGYETQY - TRBV6-5
ASRPGGKYSPLH few TRBV27
ASAVVGGGYEQY - TRBV12-5
ASSPQGAYQPQH few TRBV28
ASSRTERATEAF - TRBV28
ASGPGSQGELF - TRBV18
SAKGDSLNQPQH - TRBV29-1
ASSVGTGAGTGELF - TRBV9
ASSLSRGYYGYT - TRBV7-2
ASSYRGQREAF - TRBV6-5
ASSSQADTQY - TRBV7-6
ASSQAGVQETQY many TRBV4-1
ASSAPVGAGVGTEAF once TRBV6-1
AIMRDATVNEQF - TRBV10-3
ASSQSSLAGGQETQY - TRBV4-2
ASSDLGQPSNYGYT - TRBV2
SAETSGPSYEQY - TRBV29-1
ASSFNNSPLH - TRBV28
ASSALPREAFYGYT - TRBV9
ASPTGGGTEAF - TRBV18
ASSYQGASGYT - TRBV6-5
ASSVGGGPYEQY - TRBV2
ASSLVLGSYEQY once TRBV5-1
ASSGGVAYNEQF few TRBV7-3
AGSPLPGTEPMNTEAF - TRBV19
ASSHSGNNQPQH - TRBV4-1
AWGQGNSPLH - TRBV30
ASSDDRGTNEKLF - TRBV2
ASREGRGIASNSPLH - TRBV2
ASSAHSGNTGELF few TRBV7-2
ASSYYGGQPQH few TRBV28
ASSDGTDLH few TRBV6-4